This paragraph reports one T cell receptor (beta chain). Its antigen is undetermined. The source of the sample is a study of OX40 agonist ivuxolimab in advanced cancers. About the study: Patients in dose escalation had liver, melanoma, kidney or head and neck cancers. Study results and limitations: Clones of CD4+ and CD8+ blood T cells grew by week 6 at doses of 0.1 to 3.0 mg/kg.

In germline, CDR1 is LGHNA, CDR2 YSLEER. The V end lost 1 base, the J end lost 0 bases, and 7 bases lay between the germline ends. The CDR3 runs to 15 residues. The method was immunoSEQ multiplex PCR; TCRdb's version includes in-frame clones alone and lacks a portion of them. The sample carries tens of thousands of clones, around 86% recorded once. The genes are TRBV4-3 and TRBJ1-5; D not certain. The sample in question was CD4+ or CD8+ T cells sorted from blood, obtained in a trial of the OX40 agonist ivuxolimab. The TCR originated in an adult with an advanced solid tumor such as melanoma, head and neck, liver or kidney cancer. CDR3 loop: CASSQAVYSNQPQHF. The CDR3 bases are TGCGCCAGCAGCCAAGCGGTTTATAGCAATCAGCCCCAGCATTTT.